One sample yielded the 19 T cell receptor beta chains listed below, sequenced in a study of T cells in narcolepsy. Sequencing used immunoSEQ multiplex PCR; TCRdb keeps in-frame clones, though not all of them. The sample yields about 27,000 clones, approximately 78% seen once. What was sequenced was CD45RA- memory CD4+ T cells from PBMCs. The receptors shown here come from a human donor with narcolepsy.

The V gene is TRBV5-1, the J gene TRBJ2-3, with 7 bases identical to TRBD1. CDR3 length equals 14 residues. Per the germline V gene, CDR1 is SGHRS and CDR2 is YFSETQ. J was trimmed by 2 bases and V by 7 bases; bases with no gene match: 7. CDR3 amino acids: CASQIRGNTDTQYF. In nucleotides, the CDR3 is TGCGCCAGCCAGATCAGGGGGAACACAGATACGCAGTATTTT.

This sequence joins TRBV15 and TRBJ1-5; TRBD1 aligns across 7 bases. The CDR3 is 14 amino acids. The V gene's germline CDR1 is LNHNV and CDR2 YYDKDF (reference sequence). The J segment lost 2 bases and the V segment lost 4 bases, leaving 2 bases of the junction unmatched. Here the CDR3 reads CATSNDRGNQPQHF. CDR3 sequence (DNA): TGTGCCACCAGCAACGACAGGGGCAATCAGCCCCAGCATTTT.

This chain joins TRBV4-2 and TRBJ2-5, with 16 nucleotides matching TRBD2. The V gene end was trimmed by 3 bases and the J gene end by 3 bases; junction bases not matched to a gene: 7. Germline V gene lookup returns CDR1 LGHNA and CDR2 YNFKEQ. The CDR3 sequence is 18 residues long. Written as DNA, the CDR3 is TGTGCCAGCAGCCACGCCGGGACTAGCGGGGGGGCCGAAGAGACCCAGTACTTC. This codes for CASSHAGTSGGAEETQYF.

The gene calls are TRBV10-1 and TRBJ2-5, with D perhaps TRBD1 (6 bases). The ends were cut back, 3 bases at V and 0 bases at J, with 20 bases in the middle. The length of the CDR3 is 18 residues. Germline values: CDR1 WNHNN, CDR2 SYGVQD (reference sequence). The CDR3 loop reads CASSDRGRRLQDQETQYF. The CDR3 DNA is TGCGCCAGCAGTGACAGGGGAAGACGATTACAAGACCAAGAGACCCAGTACTTC.

As DNA, the CDR3 is TGTGCCAGCAGCTTAGCGCTTAGTAGCGGGGGGACAGAGACCCAGTACTTC. Amino acid sequence: CASSLALSSGGTETQYF. V usage is TRBV7-9 and J usage is TRBJ2-5; 10 bases line up with TRBD2. Losses at the gene ends were 0 bases for V and 4 bases for J; bases not matched to a gene: 8. The germline V gene has CDR1 SEHNR and CDR2 FQNEAQ (reference sequence). The CDR3 extends over 17 amino acids.

This chain links TRBV9 with TRBJ1-2; weak D call: TRBD1 (6 bases). In germline, CDR1 is SGDLS, CDR2 YYNGEE. The CDR3 extends over 13 amino acids. With 4 bases removed from V and 8 bases from J, the gap between germline ends came to 15 bases. The CDR3 here is CASSPRSGGGYTF. In nucleotides, the CDR3 is TGTGCCAGCAGCCCTCGTTCGGGGGGCGGCTACACCTTC.

The chain combines TRBV7-2 with TRBJ1-1, with D perhaps matching TRBD1 (6 bases). V dropped 5 bases and J dropped 8 bases, with 15 bases sitting between them. This CDR3 is 13 amino acids long. CDR1 and CDR2 from the germline V gene are SGHTA and FQGNSA. This CDR3 reads CASSPETDREAFF. The CDR3 region has the DNA TGTGCCAGCAGCCCCGAAACCGACAGGGAAGCTTTCTTT.

The J gene is TRBJ1-5, the V gene TRBV6-1; the match to TRBD1 covers 8 bases. V was pared by 7 bases and J by 1 base, with 6 bases of the junction left unmatched. The CDR3 spans 15 residues. From germline, CDR1 is MNHNS and CDR2 SASEGT. CDR3 DNA sequence: TGTGCCAGCATTACGGACAGGGCCAGCAATCAGCCCCAGCATTTT. Translation gives CASITDRASNQPQHF.

The chain links TRBV19 to TRBJ1-6, with D perhaps TRBD1 (5 bases). Germline V CDR1 and CDR2: LNHDA, SQIVND (reference sequence). This CDR3 contains 13 residues. Trimming removed 6 bases from V and 8 bases from J, with 11 bases in between. Here the CDR3 reads CASSHVGDSPLHF. The CDR3 coding sequence is TGTGCCAGTAGCCACGTGGGGGATTCACCCCTCCACTTT.

The V gene is TRBV2, the J gene TRBJ1-5; D is uncertain. CDR3 length: 14 residues. CDR1 is SNHLY and CDR2 is FYNNEI in the germline V gene. Trimming took off 7 bases at V and 0 bases at J, with 10 bases between the two ends. CDR3 in amino acids: CASTLDRSNQPQHF. DNA for the CDR3: TGTGCCAGCACCTTGGACCGTAGCAATCAGCCCCAGCATTTT.

This chain connects TRBV30 to TRBJ1-5; maybe TRBD1 (5 bases). The V end was cut by 3 bases, the J end by 1 base, with 13 bases between. Germline V gives CDR1 GTSNPN, CDR2 SVGIG (reference sequence). This CDR3 has 15 residues. The CDR3 DNA reads TGTGCCTGGAGCTCCGGGGGTCGGAGCAATCAGCCCCAGCATTTT. It is translated as CAWSSGGRSNQPQHF.

This clone was picked up one time. V usage is TRBV2 and J usage is TRBJ2-7, with 7 bases lining up with TRBD2. Trimming at V came to 5 bases and at J to 2 bases, leaving 3 bases not matched to a gene. There are 13 residues in the CDR3. The germline gives CDR1 SNHLY, CDR2 FYNNEI. The CDR3 bases are TGTGCCAGCAGTCTAGCGGTCCCCTACGAGCAGTACTTC. Translated, it gives CASSLAVPYEQYF.

J is TRBJ1-2 and V is TRBV5-1; a weak D match, TRBD1 (5 bases). The germline CDR1 and CDR2 sequences are SGHRS and YFSETQ. This CDR3 comprises 14 residues. V was trimmed by 3 bases and J by 6 bases, leaving 15 bases between them. CDR3 bases: TGCGCCAGCAGCTCGGGAGGGACTAAAGATGGCTACACCTTC. Its protein is CASSSGGTKDGYTF.

This clone came up a few times. This rearrangement joins TRBV2 to TRBJ1-2; TRBD1 is a possible D gene (5 bases). CDR1 SNHLY and CDR2 FYNNEI come from the germline V gene. V was cut by 4 bases and J by 4 bases, with 7 bases left in between. This CDR3 has 12 amino acids. CDR3 sequence: CASSADSYGYTF. The CDR3 bases are TGTGCCAGCAGTGCCGACAGCTATGGCTACACCTTC.

V gene TRBV5-1 combines with J gene TRBJ1-1, with D perhaps TRBD1 (6 bases). Germline assignment: CDR1 SGHRS and CDR2 YFSETQ. V lost 1 base and J 4 bases, leaving 11 bases between the germline ends. The CDR3 runs to 14 residues. The CDR3 nucleotides are TGCGCCAGCAGCTTGCAACAGGGCGGCACTGAAGCTTTCTTT. This gives the protein CASSLQQGGTEAFF.

The chain has TRBV11-2 and TRBJ1-6; 11 nucleotides match TRBD1. Losses at the gene ends were 2 bases for V and 10 bases for J; bases not matched to a gene: 7. CDR1 is SGHAT and CDR2 is FQNNGV in the germline V gene. CDR3 length equals 16 residues. CDR3 DNA sequence: TGTGCCAGCAGCTTAAGTGGGGACAGGGGGAACTCACCCCTCCACTTT. Translation: CASSLSGDRGNSPLHF.

V gene TRBV11-3 combines with J gene TRBJ2-3, with 13 bases identical to TRBD2. The trim removed 7 bases at V and 4 bases at J, leaving 5 bases unmatched. CDR1 SGHNT and CDR2 YENEEA come from the germline V gene. This CDR3 has 15 residues. Here the CDR3 reads CASTKLAGGADTQYF. In DNA, the CDR3 is TGTGCCAGCACCAAACTAGCGGGGGGGGCAGATACGCAGTATTTT.

The rearrangement links TRBV6-6 to TRBJ2-5; no clear D. The CDR3 is 14 amino acids. V dropped 2 bases and J dropped 4 bases, with 11 bases sitting between them. The germline V gene has CDR1 MNHNY and CDR2 SVGAGI (reference sequence). The CDR3: CASSYGSGLETQYF. Written as DNA, the CDR3 is TGTGCCAGCAGTTACGGGTCTGGGTTAGAGACCCAGTACTTC.

This clone was observed a few times. The chain employs TRBV30 and TRBJ2-7; D gene uncertain. The V gene lost 2 bases and the J gene lost 4 bases, with 6 bases spanning the gap. This CDR3 comprises 11 residues. Germline assignment: CDR1 GTSNPN and CDR2 SVGIG (reference sequence). The CDR3 DNA sequence: TGTGCCTGGAGTATAAAGTACGAGCAGTACTTC. Residues: CAWSIKYEQYF.